Following are 19 T cell receptor beta chains from one sample sequenced in a study of blood T cell repertoires in COVID-19. The method was immunoSEQ multiplex PCR; TCRdb's version includes in-frame clones alone and lacks a portion of them. The sample includes some 290,000 clones, roughly 90% seen only once; the top ten take 3.9%. The sequenced sample consisted of PBMCs or T cells enriched from blood (not recorded which). These receptors were collected from a woman aged 25 to 45 who had been exposed to COVID-19.

This rearrangement joins TRBV7-2 to TRBJ1-1; 7 positions match TRBD1. The CDR3 loop spans 14 amino acids. CDR1 is SGHTA, CDR2 FQGNSA, per germline. J lost 5 bases, V lost 1 base, and 4 bases had no gene match. The CDR3 reads CASSLGTTGTEAFF. The CDR3 nucleotides are TGTGCCAGCAGCTTAGGGACGACAGGGACTGAAGCTTTCTTT.

This chain connects TRBV18 to TRBJ2-3, with 7 bases matching TRBD2. The CDR3 is 16 residues long. The V gene end was trimmed by 1 base and the J gene end by 2 bases; junction bases not matched to a gene: 6. Germline CDR1 KGHSH, CDR2 LQKENI. The DNA for the CDR3 is TGTGCCAGCTCACCACAGGGACTACCTGACACAGATACGCAGTATTTT. Translation: CASSPQGLPDTDTQYF.

This clone showed up just a few times. This chain joins TRBV29-1 and TRBJ1-2; the D gene is possibly TRBD1 (5 bases). Germline V gene sequence: CDR1 SQVTM, CDR2 ANQGSEA. The V end lost 5 bases, the J end lost 2 bases, and 12 bases lay between the germline ends. This CDR3 is 13 amino acids long. The CDR3 DNA follows: TGCAGCGTTCAATGGGGGGACAACTATGGCTACACCTTC. Residues: CSVQWGDNYGYTF.

This chain links TRBV19 with TRBJ2-7; tentatively, D is TRBD1 (6 bases). The CDR3 is made up of 14 amino acids. Per germline, CDR1 LNHDA and CDR2 SQIVND (reference sequence). Trimming pared 5 bases from V and 4 bases from J, leaving 15 bases between. The CDR3 sequence is CASSSRDTGYEQYF. The CDR3 DNA reads TGTGCCAGTAGTTCCCGGGACACGGGGTACGAGCAGTACTTC.

J is TRBJ2-3 and V is TRBV7-7, with 10 bases matching TRBD2. The germline V gene encodes CDR1 SSHAT and CDR2 FNYEAQ (reference sequence). The CDR3 length is 15 residues. Trimming at V came to 5 bases and at J to 3 bases, leaving 5 bases not matched to a gene. The CDR3 bases are TGTGCCAGCAGCCCCACTAGCGGGGAAACAGATACGCAGTATTTT. It yields the protein CASSPTSGETDTQYF.

The rearrangement links TRBV4-2 to TRBJ1-3; D call uncertain. This CDR3 contains 16 residues. Germline CDR1 is LGHNA and CDR2 is YNFKEQ. Trimming shortened V by 0 bases and J by 0 bases, and 9 bases separated the two germline ends. CDR3 bases: TGTGCCAGCAGCCAAGATCTCGGAGTCTCTGGAAACACCATATATTTT. As protein: CASSQDLGVSGNTIYF.

The rearrangement uses TRBV5-1 and TRBJ2-5, with no clear D. With 4 bases removed from V and 2 bases from J, the gap between germline ends came to 6 bases. CDR3 size: 12 residues. The V gene's germline CDR1 is SGHRS and CDR2 YFSETQ. The CDR3: CASSGRQETQYF. Here the CDR3 DNA reads TGCGCCAGCAGCGGGCGACAAGAGACCCAGTACTTC. The whole variable domain, remainder taken from reference TRBV5-1 and TRBJ2-5, is KAGVTQTPRYLIKTRGQQVTLSCSPISGHRSVSWYQQTPGQGLQFLFEYFSETQRNKGNFPGRFSGRQFSNSRSEMNVSTLELGDSALYLCASSGRQETQYFGPGTRLLVL.

This clone was recorded once. The chain employs TRBV5-1 and TRBJ2-1; D gene unclear. Trimming cost V 0 bases and J 2 bases, with 3 bases left between them. The CDR3 runs 13 residues. Looked up from germline, CDR1 is SGHRS and CDR2 is YFSETQ. CDR3 loop: CASSLATYNEQFF. CDR3 sequence (DNA): TGCGCCAGCAGCTTGGCCACCTACAATGAGCAGTTCTTC.

The rearrangement joins TRBV5-1 to TRBJ1-3, with a tentative D call TRBD1 (6 bases). V gave up 7 bases and J gave up 0 bases, with 11 bases separating them. CDR3 length: 14 residues. The germline gives CDR1 SGHRS, CDR2 YFSETQ. The DNA of the CDR3 is TGCGCCAGCTCGGACAGTTTCTCTGGAAACACCATATATTTT. Translating it yields CASSDSFSGNTIYF.

The chain uses TRBV4-3 and TRBJ2-7; 7 nucleotides align to TRBD1. This CDR3 spans 14 amino acids. Germline CDR1 is LGHNA and CDR2 is YSLEER. J lost 2 bases, V lost 1 base, and 2 bases had no gene match. CDR3 in amino acids: CASSQGTGPYEQYF. The CDR3 nucleotides read TGCGCCAGCAGCCAAGGGACAGGCCCCTACGAGCAGTACTTC.

This clone was recorded a few times. At one boundary the junction diverges from the germline segment, which might be a read error. The rearrangement links TRBV7-2 to TRBJ1-2; possibly TRBD1 for D (6 bases). The CDR3 consists of 16 residues. Germline CDR1 reads SGHTA; CDR2 reads FQGNSA. Here the CDR3 reads CASSPPWQQGFYDYTF. CDR3 nucleotide sequence: TGTGCCAGCAGCCCGCCATGGCAACAGGGATTTTATGACTACACCTTC.

The chain has TRBV7-8 and TRBJ1-3, with 8 bases lining up with TRBD1. The V gene's germline CDR1 is SGHVS and CDR2 FQNEAQ. Unmatched junction bases numbered 15, after V lost 2 bases and J lost 0 bases. CDR3 size: 20 residues. The CDR3 sequence: CASSLKLTGDRTSSGNTIYF. CDR3 DNA sequence: TGTGCCAGCAGCTTAAAGTTAACGGGGGACAGGACAAGCTCTGGAAACACCATATATTTT.

This chain links TRBV30 with TRBJ1-5; 11 positions agree with TRBD1. The germline gives CDR1 GTSNPN, CDR2 SVGIG (reference sequence). The V segment lost 3 bases and the J segment 3 bases; nucleotides outside the gene matches: 10. This CDR3 spans 17 amino acids. CDR3 sequence reads: CAWSKGTGGNLNQPQHF. CDR3 bases: TGTGCCTGGAGCAAGGGGACAGGGGGTAATCTCAATCAGCCCCAGCATTTT.

The chain is built from TRBV4-2 and TRBJ2-7; 8 positions match TRBD2. The J segment lost 0 bases and the V segment lost 1 base, leaving 11 bases of the junction unmatched. The CDR3 covers 18 residues. Germline V gene data show CDR1 as LGHNA and CDR2 as YNFKEQ. As DNA, the CDR3 is TGTGCCAGCAGCCAAGCCGGGACTAGGAGTGCCTCCTCCTACGAGCAGTACTTC. It is translated as CASSQAGTRSASSYEQYF.

The chain uses TRBV5-4 and TRBJ1-1; D is unresolved. Germline-derived CDR1 and CDR2 are SGHNT and YYREEE (reference sequence). Trimming removed 4 bases at V and 0 bases at J, with 7 bases between. The CDR3 is made up of 13 amino acids. The CDR3 coding sequence is TGTGCCAGCAGCCCAGACATGAACACTGAAGCTTTCTTT. This gives the protein CASSPDMNTEAFF.

The table lists this clone with a few counts. The chain recombines TRBV10-2 with TRBJ2-5, with D perhaps TRBD1 (6 bases). Looked up from germline, CDR1 is WSHSY and CDR2 is SAAADI. V shed 6 bases and J shed 0 bases, with 8 bases lying between them. This CDR3 comprises 13 residues. CDR3 in amino acids: CASRWTDQETQYF. In nucleotides, the CDR3 is TGCGCCAGCAGGTGGACAGACCAAGAGACCCAGTACTTC.

The gene calls are TRBV7-6 and TRBJ1-1; 7 nucleotides line up with TRBD1. Germline CDR1 is SGHVS and CDR2 is FNYEAQ. The CDR3 contains 15 residues. Losses at the gene ends were 5 bases for V and 6 bases for J; bases not matched to a gene: 12. Here the CDR3 DNA reads TGTGCCAGCAGCCACGCCCTCGACAGGGACGCTGAAGCTTTCTTT. Its translation: CASSHALDRDAEAFF.

This clone was counted a single time. The gene calls are TRBV4-3 and TRBJ2-1; 7 nucleotides line up with TRBD2. The CDR3 is 18 residues long. V dropped 0 bases and J dropped 0; count of bases not matched to a gene: 8. Germline V gene lookup returns CDR1 LGHNA and CDR2 YSLEER. The CDR3 reads CASSQDERRGSSYNEQFF. The DNA for the CDR3 is TGCGCCAGCAGCCAAGATGAGAGGCGGGGGAGCTCCTACAATGAGCAGTTCTTC.

J is TRBJ1-1 and V is TRBV10-3; no definite D call. This CDR3 comprises 13 residues. Germline V gene data show CDR1 as ENHRY and CDR2 as SYGVKD. Trimming took 7 bases from V and 0 from J, leaving 9 bases between them. In DNA form, the CDR3 reads TGTGCCATCAATCGGGATATGAACACTGAAGCTTTCTTT. Amino acids: CAINRDMNTEAFF.